This passage covers 14 T cell receptor beta chains from one sample sequenced in a study of cytomegalovirus exposure and HLA in healthy donors (TCRdb year 2017). Libraries were prepared through the immunoSEQ multiplex PCR assay. A mixture of 60 forward primers for TCR Vbeta segments and 13 reverse primers for TCR Jbeta segments was used in the multiplex PCR. Sourced from immuneACCESS, this table was stored by TCRdb with only in-frame sequences that have V and J called. A share of the clones is absent; for the studies checked, an unresolved V gene accounts for under half, and the remainder has no known explanation. Across this sample there are roughly 160,000 clones, with 80% seen only once. The top ten constitute around 4.3% of the sample. The sample taken for sequencing was PBMCs. The receptors stem from a man between 25 and 39 years old in good health and CMV-seronegative.

The chain has TRBV28 and TRBJ1-1; D uncertain. CDR3 length equals 13 residues. Trimming cost V 3 bases and J 3 bases, with 8 bases left between them. Germline loops: CDR1 MDHEN, CDR2 SYDVKM. This CDR3 reads CASSFEGYTEAFF. The CDR3 bases are TGTGCCAGCAGTTTCGAGGGCTACACTGAAGCTTTCTTT.

A few counts support this clone. The CDR3 bases are TGTGCCAGCAAATTGACAGGGTGGAGGAATCAGCCCCAGCATTTT. Amino acids: CASKLTGWRNQPQHF. This chain links TRBV28 with TRBJ1-5, with 7 bases lining up with TRBD1. The V gene's germline CDR1 is MDHEN and CDR2 SYDVKM. V lost 7 bases to trimming and J lost 4 bases; unmatched junction nucleotides: 10. The CDR3 runs 15 residues.

This chain joins TRBV11-2 and TRBJ2-7; D uncertain. There are 14 residues in the CDR3. Trimming pared 3 bases from V and 0 bases from J, leaving 9 bases between. CDR1 and CDR2 from the germline V gene are SGHAT and FQNNGV. The CDR3 region has the DNA TGTGCCAGCAGCTTTGGTGGGCCCTCCTACGAGCAGTACTTC. Protein product: CASSFGGPSYEQYF.

The chain recombines TRBV6-5 with TRBJ1-6; 8 positions agree with TRBD1. The CDR3 is 16 residues long. Germline loops: CDR1 MNHEY, CDR2 SVGAGI. J gave up 7 bases and V 4 bases, and 9 bases lay outside the gene matches. The chain's CDR3 is CASSSDRGTRNSPLHF. The DNA for the CDR3 is TGTGCCAGCAGTTCCGACAGGGGTACCCGAAATTCACCCCTCCACTTT.

This sequence joins TRBV5-1 and TRBJ1-4; D gene uncertain. This CDR3 has 16 residues. Trimming left V 4 bases short and J 6 bases short, with 19 bases between. Germline V gene data show CDR1 as SGHRS and CDR2 as YFSETQ. The CDR3 DNA follows: TGCGCCAGCAGCCTCGGGCTTTCCGCCGGGGATGAAAAACTGTTTTTT. It yields the protein CASSLGLSAGDEKLFF.

For this clone: The same CDR3 arises from other DNA sequences in this sample as well. The chain couples TRBV5-6 to TRBJ2-1, with 7 positions matching TRBD1. Looked up from germline, CDR1 is SGHDT and CDR2 is YYEEEE. The CDR3 runs to 13 residues. J was trimmed by 4 bases and V by 3 bases; bases with no gene match: 1. The CDR3 loop reads CASSSGQYNEQFF. CDR3 nucleotides: TGTGCCAGCAGCTCGGGACAGTACAATGAGCAGTTCTTC.

The V call is TRBV7-9, the J call TRBJ1-2; possibly TRBD1 for D (6 bases). The CDR3 has 14 amino acids. Germline CDR1 SEHNR, CDR2 FQNEAQ (reference sequence). V was pared by 5 bases and J by 9 bases, with 19 bases between. Here the CDR3 DNA reads TGTGCCAGCAGCGCATTGCGAGGGGGTCTAAGCTACACCTTC. Its protein is CASSALRGGLSYTF.

This chain uses TRBV28 with TRBJ1-1; perhaps TRBD1 as D (6 bases). This CDR3 is built from 13 residues. The V gene lost 5 bases and the J gene lost 2 bases, with 9 bases spanning the gap. The germline V gene encodes CDR1 MDHEN and CDR2 SYDVKM. The CDR3 is CASSRGQNTEAFF. CDR3 DNA sequence: TGTGCCAGCAGTCGGGGACAAAACACTGAAGCTTTCTTT.

The V call is TRBV6-5, the J call TRBJ2-3, with unresolved D. The germline gives CDR1 MNHEY, CDR2 SVGAGI. V was trimmed by 7 bases and J by 0 bases, leaving 14 bases between them. This CDR3 comprises 15 residues. The CDR3 nucleotides read TGTGCCAGCATCCAGACTGGATCTAGCACAGATACGCAGTATTTT. Translating it yields CASIQTGSSTDTQYF.

The chain carries TRBV4-1 and TRBJ1-5; TRBD1 aligns across 8 bases. Looked up from germline, CDR1 is MGHRA and CDR2 is YSYEKL. Germline trimming cut 4 bases from V and 6 bases from J; bases unmatched to any gene: 5. The CDR3 spans 14 residues. Here the CDR3 reads CASSLKQGVQPQHF. The DNA of the CDR3 is TGCGCCAGCAGCCTAAAACAGGGGGTTCAGCCCCAGCATTTT.

For this clone: Other DNA sequences in the sample encode the same CDR3. The gene calls are TRBV29-1 and TRBJ1-1; unclear D gene. With 5 bases removed from V and 5 bases from J, the gap between germline ends came to 18 bases. CDR3 size: 14 residues. Per the germline V gene, CDR1 is SQVTM and CDR2 is ANQGSEA. As DNA, the CDR3 is TGCAGCGTTCGAGACCCCCGGAGGAGGACTGAAGCTTTCTTT. Protein: CSVRDPRRRTEAFF.

This chain links TRBV5-1 with TRBJ2-4; D may be TRBD2 (6 bases). The CDR3 contains 14 residues. The V gene lost 3 bases and the J gene lost 7 bases, with 14 bases spanning the gap. The germline CDR1 and CDR2 sequences are SGHRS and YFSETQ. The CDR3 loop reads CASSSSGDFNIQYF. CDR3 bases: TGCGCCAGCAGCTCCTCGGGGGACTTTAACATTCAGTACTTC.

The rearrangement joins TRBV6-5 to TRBJ1-5; TRBD1 is a possible D gene (5 bases). V lost 6 bases and J 1 base, leaving 13 bases between the germline ends. The germline V gene has CDR1 MNHEY and CDR2 SVGAGI. The CDR3 is made up of 15 amino acids. The CDR3 nucleotides read TGTGCCAGCAGCACTACTGGACACAGCAATCAGCCCCAGCATTTT. It encodes CASSTTGHSNQPQHF.

The sample holds one count of this clone. The rearrangement joins TRBV30 to TRBJ2-1, with 8 bases fitting TRBD1. V trimming: 5 bases; J trimming: 4 bases; junction bases outside the gene matches: 22. The CDR3 extends over 19 amino acids. Germline V gene sequence: CDR1 GTSNPN, CDR2 SVGIG (reference sequence). Here the CDR3 reads CAWEGWGQGAVLSYNEQFF. CDR3 bases: TGTGCCTGGGAGGGGTGGGGGCAGGGGGCCGTGCTTTCTTACAATGAGCAGTTCTTC.